This T cell receptor (beta chain) was found in a study of OX40 agonist ivuxolimab in advanced cancers. Study as a whole: Given to patients was ivuxolimab, an agonistic anti-OX40 (CD134) antibody. Partial responses were observed in three patients, of whom one had hepatocellular carcinoma and two had cutaneous melanoma. Notes on the study in general: Some nonresponders likewise displayed low normalized T-cell clonal expansion.

In the case of this clone: The target antigen is unknown.

Method: immunoSEQ multiplex PCR; TCRdb's copy keeps in-frame clones and lacks some. The profile shows about 73,000 clones, about 90% of them singletons. The length of the CDR3 is 15 residues. CDR1 SGHRS and CDR2 YFSETQ come from the germline V gene. Trimming left V 0 bases short and J 1 base short, with 5 bases between. The rearrangement links TRBV5-1 to TRBJ2-6, with D unclear. The material sequenced was CD4+ or CD8+ T cells sorted from blood, taken in a trial of the OX40 agonist ivuxolimab. This TCR was recovered from an adult with an advanced solid tumor such as melanoma, head and neck, liver or kidney cancer. Written as DNA, the CDR3 is TGCGCCAGCAGCTTGGTTGGTTCTGGGGCCAACGTCCTGACTTTC. This encodes CASSLVGSGANVLTF.